These 13 T cell receptor beta chains share one sample of origin, sequenced in a study of control samples from healthy donors and cancer patients. Profiled with immunoSEQ multiplex PCR; TCRdb holds only in-frame clones, not every one. The sample shows 50,000 to 70,000 clones, about 96% of them seen only once. Source material: blood. These TCRs come from a woman aged 18-35 years in good health.

The chain links TRBV27 to TRBJ1-1, with 9 positions matching TRBD1. J lost 2 bases, V lost 3 bases, and 4 bases had no gene match. Looked up from germline, CDR1 is MNHEY and CDR2 is SMNVEV (reference sequence). The CDR3 spans 15 residues. The CDR3 nucleotides are TGTGCCAGCAGTTTCCGGGACAGGGCTAACACTGAAGCTTTCTTT. Translated: CASSFRDRANTEAFF.

V usage is TRBV7-2 and J usage is TRBJ2-7; D is unclear. V was clipped by 5 bases and J by 7 bases, with 12 bases between them. The CDR3 extends over 12 amino acids. Germline loops: CDR1 SGHTA, CDR2 FQGNSA. The CDR3 DNA reads TGTGCCAGCAGCCCCTCTGCCGTGGAGCAGTACTTC. Its translation is CASSPSAVEQYF. Variable domain in full (rest from reference TRBV7-2 and TRBJ2-7): GAGVSQSPSNKVTEKGKDVELRCDPISGHTALYWYRQSLGQGLEFLIYFQGNSAPDKSGLPSDRFSAERTGGSVSTLTIQRTQQEDSAVYLCASSPSAVEQYFGPGTRLTVT.

CDR3: CASSLGQSGPYEQYF. As DNA, the CDR3 is TGCGCCAGCAGCTTGGGACAAAGTGGTCCCTACGAGCAGTACTTC. The chain combines TRBV5-1 with TRBJ2-7; D unclear. The germline gives CDR1 SGHRS, CDR2 YFSETQ. V was clipped by 0 bases and J by 2 bases, with 12 bases between them. The CDR3 contains 15 residues.

To note about this clone: Other DNA variants within this sample encode the same CDR3. The V and J genes are TRBV2 and TRBJ1-5; D is unclear. Trimming left V 7 bases short and J 6 bases short, with 13 bases between. This CDR3 has 13 amino acids. Germline V gene data show CDR1 as SNHLY and CDR2 as FYNNEI. Here the CDR3 reads CASNKREGQPQHF. In DNA form, the CDR3 reads TGTGCCAGCAACAAGAGGGAGGGTCAGCCCCAGCATTTT. The whole variable domain, filled in from reference TRBV2 and TRBJ1-5, reads EPEVTQTPSHQVTQMGQEVILRCVPISNHLYFYWYRQILGQKVEFLVSFYNNEISEKSEIFDDQFSVERPDGSNFTLKIRSTKLEDSAMYFCASNKREGQPQHFGDGTRLSIL.

This chain links TRBV5-1 with TRBJ1-1; D is possibly TRBD1 (5 bases). The CDR3 sequence is 13 residues long. Trimming took off 2 bases at V and 0 bases at J, with 5 bases between the two ends. Germline V CDR1 and CDR2: SGHRS, YFSETQ. The CDR3 sequence is CASSFRVNTEAFF. As DNA, the CDR3 is TGCGCCAGCAGCTTCAGGGTGAACACTGAAGCTTTCTTT.

The rearrangement joins TRBV28 to TRBJ2-1; D unresolved. CDR3 length: 13 residues. Germline-derived CDR1 and CDR2 are MDHEN and SYDVKM. The CDR3 nucleotides are TGTGCGATCCGAGTAGACACCTACAATGAGCAGTTCTTC. The encoded protein is CAIRVDTYNEQFF.

The genes are TRBV2 and TRBJ1-6, with D hard to call. This CDR3 is built from 14 residues. V was pared by 3 bases and J by 7 bases, with 10 bases between. Germline CDR1 is SNHLY and CDR2 is FYNNEI. The DNA for the CDR3 is TGTGCCAGCAGTGACAACGGGAACAATTCACCCCTCCACTTT. This sequence encodes CASSDNGNNSPLHF.

Note on this clone: Additional DNA sequences in this sample encode the identical CDR3. V is TRBV14 and J is TRBJ1-1; no definite D call. Trimming pared 1 base from V and 8 bases from J, leaving 14 bases between. This CDR3 spans 14 amino acids. Germline values: CDR1 SGHDN, CDR2 FVKESK. The CDR3 spells CASSQGLRQLEAFF. The CDR3 region has the DNA TGTGCCAGCAGCCAAGGACTCCGGCAACTGGAAGCTTTCTTT.

Only one count was recorded for this clone. The chain is built from TRBV27 and TRBJ1-2; a weak D match, TRBD1 (5 bases). Germline CDR1 and CDR2: MNHEY and SMNVEV (reference sequence). Trimming pared 7 bases from V and 2 bases from J, leaving 17 bases between. The CDR3 runs 15 residues. The DNA for the CDR3 is TGTGCCAGCACGTTCACGGGGCGGGTGAACTATGGCTACACCTTC. Its translation: CASTFTGRVNYGYTF.

The chain joins TRBV7-9 to TRBJ2-1, with 7 bases aligning to TRBD1. Germline-derived CDR1 and CDR2 are SEHNR and FQNEAQ (reference sequence). The CDR3 extends over 12 amino acids. J was trimmed by 7 bases and V by 5 bases; bases with no gene match: 2. CDR3 sequence (DNA): TGTGCCAGCAGCCCGACAGGGAATGAGCAGTTCTTC. Protein sequence: CASSPTGNEQFF.

The V and J genes are TRBV14 and TRBJ1-1, with D uncertain. The CDR3 sequence is 13 residues long. Trimming removed 4 bases at V and 3 bases at J, with 9 bases between. Germline V gene lookup returns CDR1 SGHDN and CDR2 FVKESK. The CDR3 DNA reads TGTGCCAGCAGCCCCGGGAGGTACACTGAAGCTTTCTTT. Amino acids: CASSPGRYTEAFF.

The chain recombines TRBV30 with TRBJ2-5; D unclear. Trimming took 5 bases from V and 2 from J, leaving 6 bases between them. The CDR3 extends over 11 amino acids. Germline CDR1 GTSNPN, CDR2 SVGIG (reference sequence). The CDR3 loop reads CAWSLQETQYF. As DNA, the CDR3 is TGTGCCTGGTCCCTTCAAGAGACCCAGTACTTC.

The chain has TRBV5-3 and TRBJ2-7, with 9 nucleotides matching TRBD1. TRBV5-3 is filed as an ORF, its function uncertain. The CDR3 extends over 17 amino acids. The trim removed 5 bases at V and 0 bases at J, leaving 12 bases unmatched. The CDR3 here is CARSLTKMGQGSYEQYF. The DNA for the CDR3 is TGTGCCAGAAGTCTAACAAAAATGGGACAGGGCTCCTACGAGCAGTACTTC.